This paragraph reports one T cell receptor (beta chain). The sample belongs to a study of T cells in tuberculosis. Thawed, overnight-rested PBMC were stained with GMM-loaded CD1B tetramer, viability dye and anti-CD3, then sorted. CD1B tetramers were loaded with Rhodococcus equi-derived C32 glucose monomycolate. Tetramer-sorted PBMC had been CD14 monocyte-depleted before freezing. No alpha-beta pairing information exists for these sequences. Libraries were prepared by immunoSEQ multiplex PCR; TCRdb keeps only in-frame clonotypes and omits some of them. The sample contains roughly 92,000 clones, approximately 91% of which appear only once. The CDR3 loop spans 15 amino acids. CDR1 is LNHDA and CDR2 is SQIVND in the germline V gene (reference sequence). The V segment lost 8 bases and the J segment 1 base; nucleotides outside the gene matches: 6.

The sequenced sample consisted of CD1b-GMM tetramer-negative cells sorted from PBMCs. The sequence was collected from an adult woman with latent tuberculosis. The rearrangement joins TRBV19 to TRBJ1-1; 11 nucleotides match TRBD1. The CDR3 bases are TGTGCCAGTCGGACAGGGGGCAGTACGAACACTGAAGCTTTCTTT. This sequence encodes CASRTGGSTNTEAFF. Filled out from reference TRBV19 and TRBJ1-1, the complete variable domain reads DGGITQSPKYLFRKEGQNVTLSCEQNLNHDAMYWYRQDPGQGLRLIYYSQIVNDFQKGDIAEGYSVSREKKESFPLTVTSAQKNPTAFYLCASRTGGSTNTEAFFGQGTRLTVV.